This T cell receptor beta chain stems from a study of Graves' ophthalmopathy and Graves' hyperthyroidism. Whole-study results and caveats: Detected in blood as well were most expanded thyroid clonotypes with frequency above 0.001. Its predictions of ophthalmopathy progression gave the model 55% to 71% sensitivity and 72.22% specificity.

Certain patients, namely those with other autoimmune diseases, uncontrolled infections, pregnancy or lactation, were excluded. Diagnostic conclusions were grounded in clinical symptoms, serum thyroxine, TRAb, thyroid ultrasound and orbital computed tomography. This clonotype was counted many times. Its matching antigen is unknown. RNA transcripts yielded amplified TCR beta CDR3 regions. The authors performed first-round RT-PCR with HTBI primers and then a second-round multiplex PCR. TCRdb reprocessed the multiplex PCR reads via MiXCR and lists one record per CDR3 protein. The repertoire holds about 1.1 million distinct CDR3 sequences, with 36% as singletons. The germline CDR1 and CDR2 sequences are MNHEY and SVGAGI. V was clipped by 11 bases and J by 5 bases, with 12 bases between them. There are 11 residues in the CDR3.

The TCR originated in an adult man with Graves' hyperthyroidism. The rearrangement links TRBV6-5 to TRBJ1-1; D call uncertain. Sequencing was carried out using peripheral blood or thyroid tissue (not recorded which). For the CDR3, the DNA is TGTGCCTCCAGACGAAGGACTGAAGCTTTCTTT. Protein: CASRRRTEAFF.